This TCR beta chain emerged from a study of OX40 agonist ivuxolimab in advanced cancers. In the study overall: Patient treatment consisted of intravenous ivuxolimab administration every 2 weeks at 0.01 to 10 mg/kg. At approximately 80% male, the cohort had a mean age of around 56 years, ranging from about 20 to 80.

Broader study findings: In the expanded peripheral T cells, antigen specificity was never determined.

Samples of blood were obtained at baseline, on cycle 4 day 1, and on cycle 7 day 1. Sequencing used immunoSEQ multiplex PCR; TCRdb keeps in-frame clones, though not all of them. The data show roughly 65,000 clones, 90% seen once. A remark on this clone: Its matching antigen is unknown.

CDR3 length: 19 residues. The sequencing here drew on CD4+ or CD8+ T cells sorted from blood, taken in a trial of the OX40 agonist ivuxolimab. This TCR was recovered from an adult with an advanced solid tumor such as melanoma, head and neck, liver or kidney cancer. The rearrangement uses TRBV12-1 and TRBJ2-2; TRBD2 is taken as the D call from the table, unchecked against the DNA. TRBV12-1 is designated a pseudogene. This CDR3 is CASSPYTDGLAGYGGELFF. The CDR3 DNA follows: TGTGCCAGCAGCCCTTACACAGACGGACTAGCGGGGTACGGGGGGGAGCTGTTTTTT.